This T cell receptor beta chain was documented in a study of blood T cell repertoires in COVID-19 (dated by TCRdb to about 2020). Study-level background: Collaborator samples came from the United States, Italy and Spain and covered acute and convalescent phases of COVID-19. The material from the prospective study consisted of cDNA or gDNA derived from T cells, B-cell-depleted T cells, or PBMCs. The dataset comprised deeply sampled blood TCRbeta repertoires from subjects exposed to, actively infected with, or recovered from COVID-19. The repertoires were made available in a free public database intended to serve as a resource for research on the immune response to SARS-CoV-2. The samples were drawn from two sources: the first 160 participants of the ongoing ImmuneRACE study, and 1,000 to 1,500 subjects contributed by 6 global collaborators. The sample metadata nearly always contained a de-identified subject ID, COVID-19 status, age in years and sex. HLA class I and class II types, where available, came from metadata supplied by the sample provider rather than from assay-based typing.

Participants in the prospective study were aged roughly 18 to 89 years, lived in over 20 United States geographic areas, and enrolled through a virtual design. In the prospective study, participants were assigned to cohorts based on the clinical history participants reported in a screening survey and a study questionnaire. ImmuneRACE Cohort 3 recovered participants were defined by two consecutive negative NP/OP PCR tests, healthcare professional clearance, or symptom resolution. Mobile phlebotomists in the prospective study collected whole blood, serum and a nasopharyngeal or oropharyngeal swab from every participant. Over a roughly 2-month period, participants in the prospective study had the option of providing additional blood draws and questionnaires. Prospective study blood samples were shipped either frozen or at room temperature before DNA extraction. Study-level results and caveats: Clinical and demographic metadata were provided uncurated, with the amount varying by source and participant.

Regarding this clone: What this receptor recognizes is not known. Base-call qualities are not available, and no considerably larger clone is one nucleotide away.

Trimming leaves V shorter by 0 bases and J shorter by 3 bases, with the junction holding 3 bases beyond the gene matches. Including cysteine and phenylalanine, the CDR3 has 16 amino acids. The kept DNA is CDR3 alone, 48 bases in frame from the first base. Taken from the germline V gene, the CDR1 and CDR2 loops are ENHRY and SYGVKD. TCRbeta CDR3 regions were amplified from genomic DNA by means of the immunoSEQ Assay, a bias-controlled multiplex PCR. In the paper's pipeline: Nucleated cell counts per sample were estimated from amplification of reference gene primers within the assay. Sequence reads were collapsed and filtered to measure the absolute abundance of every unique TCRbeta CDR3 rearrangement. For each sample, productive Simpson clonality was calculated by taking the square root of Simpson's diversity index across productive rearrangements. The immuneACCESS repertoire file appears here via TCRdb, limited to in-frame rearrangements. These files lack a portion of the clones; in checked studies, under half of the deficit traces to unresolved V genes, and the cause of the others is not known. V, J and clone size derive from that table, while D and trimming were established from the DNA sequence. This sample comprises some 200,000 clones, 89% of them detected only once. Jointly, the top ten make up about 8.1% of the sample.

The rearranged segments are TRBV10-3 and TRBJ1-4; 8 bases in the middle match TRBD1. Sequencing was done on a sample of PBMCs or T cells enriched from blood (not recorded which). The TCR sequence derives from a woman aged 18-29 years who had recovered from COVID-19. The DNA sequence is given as TGTGCCATCAGTGAGTCAGACAGGGGTGCTAATGAAAAACTGTTTTTT. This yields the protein CAISESDRGANEKLFF.